These 3 T cell receptor beta chains were sequenced from one sample in a study of molecular identifiers for immune sequencing clone quantification. TCRdb redid the calling of the PCR reads with MiXCR, one entry per CDR3 protein. The sample lists approximately 320,000 distinct CDR3 sequences, roughly 23% occurring once. Sequenced: naive CD8+ T cells from blood, with Jurkat cell RNA spiked in. The subset was: FACS-sorted CD8+CD4-CCR7+CD45RA+ naive T cells. The receptors come from a human donor in good health. Some libraries in this study had Jurkat cell RNA spiked in.

This clonotype was seen more than once but under ten times. CDR3 DNA sequence: TGTGCCAGCAGCGTAGGAGGGGCCCCCACCGGCCTGATCCACGAGCAGTACTTC. It codes for CASSVGGAPTGLIHEQYF. The J gene is TRBJ2-7, the V gene TRBV9; D tentatively fits TRBD1 or TRBD2 (5 bases each). V was clipped by 0 bases and J by 5 bases, with 24 bases between them. The CDR3 consists of 18 residues. Germline V gives CDR1 SGDLS, CDR2 YYNGEE. Supplemented by reference TRBV9 and TRBJ2-7, the full variable domain reads DSGVTQTPKHLITATGQRVTLRCSPRSGDLSVYWYQQSLDQGLQFLIQYYNGEERAKGNILERFSAQQFPDLHSELNLSSLELGDSALYFCASSVGGAPTGLIHEQYFGPGTRLTVT.

This clonotype has just a few counts. This chain connects TRBV25-1 to TRBJ1-2; no clear D. Germline V gene data show CDR1 as MGHDK and CDR2 as SYGVNS. This CDR3 is built from 14 residues. V was cut by 1 base and J by 4 bases, with 10 bases left in between. CDR3 amino acids: CASSEWEITYGYTF. The CDR3 bases are TGTGCCAGCAGTGAATGGGAGATTACCTATGGCTACACCTTC.

This clonotype has a handful of counts. The rearrangement links TRBV19 to TRBJ2-5, with TRBD2 identical over 10 bases. Germline lookup yields CDR1 LNHDA and CDR2 SQIVND (reference sequence). The CDR3 loop spans 17 amino acids. Unmatched junction bases numbered 10, after V lost 2 bases and J lost 4 bases. The DNA for the CDR3 is TGTGCCAGTAGTATATCCAGCGGGGGGGCCCTCGGAGAGACCCAGTACTTC. Encoded protein: CASSISSGGALGETQYF. The whole variable domain, filled in from reference TRBV19 and TRBJ2-5, reads DGGITQSPKYLFRKEGQNVTLSCEQNLNHDAMYWYRQDPGQGLRLIYYSQIVNDFQKGDIAEGYSVSREKKESFPLTVTSAQKNPTAFYLCASSISSGGALGETQYFGPGTRLLVL.